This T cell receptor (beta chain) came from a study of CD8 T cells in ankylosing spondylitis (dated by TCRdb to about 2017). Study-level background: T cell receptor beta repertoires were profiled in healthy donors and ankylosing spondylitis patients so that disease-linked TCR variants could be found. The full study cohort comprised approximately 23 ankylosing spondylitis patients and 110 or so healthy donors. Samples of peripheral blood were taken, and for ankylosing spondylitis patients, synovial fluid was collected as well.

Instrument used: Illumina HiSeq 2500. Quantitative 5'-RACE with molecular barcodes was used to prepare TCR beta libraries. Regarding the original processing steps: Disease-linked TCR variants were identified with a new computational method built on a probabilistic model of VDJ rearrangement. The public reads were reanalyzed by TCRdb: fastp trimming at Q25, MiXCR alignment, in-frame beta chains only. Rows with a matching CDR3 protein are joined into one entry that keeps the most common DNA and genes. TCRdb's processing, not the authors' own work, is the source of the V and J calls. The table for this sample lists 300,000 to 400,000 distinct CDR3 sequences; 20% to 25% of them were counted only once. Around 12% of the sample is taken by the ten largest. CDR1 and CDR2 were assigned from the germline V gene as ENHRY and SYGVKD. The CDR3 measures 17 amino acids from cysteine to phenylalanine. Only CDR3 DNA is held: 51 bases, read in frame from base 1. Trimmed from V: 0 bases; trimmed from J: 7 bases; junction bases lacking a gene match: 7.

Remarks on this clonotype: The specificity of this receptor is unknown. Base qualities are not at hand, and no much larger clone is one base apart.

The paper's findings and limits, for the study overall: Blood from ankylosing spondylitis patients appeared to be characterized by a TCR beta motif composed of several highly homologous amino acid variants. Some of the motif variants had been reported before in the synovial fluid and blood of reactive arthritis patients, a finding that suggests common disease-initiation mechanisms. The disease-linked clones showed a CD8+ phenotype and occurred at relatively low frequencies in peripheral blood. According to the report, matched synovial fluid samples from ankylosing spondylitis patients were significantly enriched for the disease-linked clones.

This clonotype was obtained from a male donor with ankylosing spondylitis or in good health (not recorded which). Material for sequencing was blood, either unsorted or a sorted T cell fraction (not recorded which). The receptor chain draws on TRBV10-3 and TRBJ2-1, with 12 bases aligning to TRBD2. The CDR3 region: CAISESASGGARNEQFF. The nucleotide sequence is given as TGTGCCATCAGTGAGTCCGCTAGCGGGGGGGCCCGGAATGAGCAGTTCTTC.